Detailed here is one T cell receptor beta chain. This sample is drawn from a study of blood T cell repertoires in COVID-19. Study as a whole: Some COVID-19 samples were acute and others convalescent; all came from the United States, Italy and Spain. PBMCs, B-cell-depleted T cells, or T cells were the source of the cDNA or gDNA that made up the material.

Original processing methods: Reference gene primer amplification gave nucleated cell count estimates. Assay used: immunoSEQ multiplex PCR; TCRdb lists only in-frame clones, some missing. V and J calls and clone size are as listed in that table; D and trimming were resolved from the DNA. Of about 220,000 clones listed, around 84% are singletons. The germline CDR1 and CDR2 sequences are LNHDA and SQIVND (reference sequence). The length of the CDR3 is 15 residues. After removal of 5 bases from V and 4 bases from J, the junction contained 9 bases not matched to a gene. The clonotype was recovered from a human donor in a cohort sampled during active COVID-19. The sequenced sample was peripheral blood. V and J are TRBV19 and TRBJ2-5; 8 positions agree with TRBD1. In DNA form, the CDR3 reads TGTGCCAGTAGTCCTCTCCACGGACAGGGAGAGACCCAGTACTTC. Translation gives CASSPLHGQGETQYF.